This TCR beta chain was profiled in a study of T cells in Graves' hyperthyroidism and ophthalmopathy. Findings of the study overall: Ophthalmopathy was identified by the model a median 6.5 months ahead of onset. Separation of ophthalmopathy from stable hyperthyroidism was achieved by a 13 V-J model.

In this sample, this clonotype turned up many times. The antigen remains unidentified. The CDR3 regions of TCR beta were amplified from RNA transcripts. Carried out on the TCR CDR3, a first-round RT-PCR used the HTBI primer set. TCRdb fed the multiplex PCR reads into MiXCR, producing one record per CDR3 protein. This sample has about 260,000 distinct CDR3 sequences, with around 15% found just once. The authors took PBMCs from 8 to 10 ml fresh peripheral blood. This sequence originates from a woman in her late teens or twenties with Graves' ophthalmopathy. Sequenced material: blood.

Here the CDR3 reads CAIGATNEKLFF. As DNA, the CDR3 is TGTGCCATCGGAGCAACTAATGAAAAACTGTTTTTT. The chain is built from TRBV10-3 and TRBJ1-4; D is unclear. CDR3 length: 12 residues. Looked up from germline, CDR1 is ENHRY and CDR2 is SYGVKD. With 8 bases removed from V and 0 bases from J, the gap between germline ends came to 4 bases.